This entry lists 25 T cell receptor beta chains sequenced from one sample in a study of beta chain features in type 1 diabetes. Whole-study findings and limits: Type 1 diabetes patients had TCRB CDR3s that were shorter (moderately but significantly so) in all four CD4+ subsets.

Their antigens remain unidentified. The whole isolated RNA underwent reverse transcription, so sequencing captured expressed TCRB transcripts. Assay used: immunoSEQ multiplex PCR; TCRdb lists only in-frame clones, some missing. The top ten clones hold 0.3% to 0.4% of a sample with roughly 24,000 clones, more than 45% of them seen once. The sequencing input was stem cell memory CD4+ T cells from blood. These receptors all come from a man aged 18 to 29 with type 1 diabetes.

The chain uses TRBV7-9 and TRBJ1-4, with TRBD1 matching over 7 bases. V was clipped by 4 bases and J by 8 bases; unmatched bases: 13. This CDR3 spans 16 amino acids. CDR1 is SEHNR, CDR2 FQNEAQ, per germline (reference sequence). CDR3 coding DNA: TGTGCCAGCAGCTACTCCGCGACAGGGATCGGGGAAAAACTGTTTTTT. Translation gives CASSYSATGIGEKLFF.

This clone occurred once. V and J are TRBV25-1 and TRBJ2-7; TRBD1 aligns across 10 bases. This CDR3 is 16 amino acids long. J gave up 5 bases and V 1 base, and 8 bases lay outside the gene matches. Germline assignment: CDR1 MGHDK and CDR2 SYGVNS. DNA for the CDR3: TGTGCCAGCAGTGAATTCGGGACAGGGGCGGTGGACGAGCAGTACTTC. As protein: CASSEFGTGAVDEQYF.

The rearrangement uses TRBV2 and TRBJ2-5; 10 bases are a match to TRBD1. Germline V gene lookup returns CDR1 SNHLY and CDR2 FYNNEI. The V and J ends lost 6 bases and 2 bases, in that order; junction bases with no gene match: 6. This CDR3 contains 15 residues. The CDR3 is CASSRDRGDQETQYF. CDR3 coding DNA: TGTGCCAGCAGCAGGGACAGGGGCGATCAAGAGACCCAGTACTTC.

This clone was found a few times. The chain links TRBV7-9 to TRBJ2-7, with TRBD1 identical over 7 bases. The CDR3 is 15 residues long. V lost 1 base, J lost 3 bases, and 6 bases stayed unmatched. Germline lookup yields CDR1 SEHNR and CDR2 FQNEAQ (reference sequence). CDR3 bases: TGTGCCAGCAGCTTAGTCCGGGCAGGGGGCTACGAGCAGTACTTC. As protein: CASSLVRAGGYEQYF.

The table lists this clone with a few counts. This chain joins TRBV15 and TRBJ1-5; no definite D call. The CDR3 runs to 12 residues. CDR1 and CDR2 (germline): LNHNV, YYDKDF (reference sequence). V gave up 0 bases and J gave up 7 bases, with 4 bases separating them. CDR3 sequence reads: CATSRDQQPQHF. In nucleotides, the CDR3 is TGTGCCACCAGCAGAGATCAACAGCCCCAGCATTTT.

This clone showed up just a few times. The chain combines TRBV19 with TRBJ1-2; D gene unclear. The CDR3 sequence is 11 residues long. Germline V gives CDR1 LNHDA, CDR2 SQIVND (reference sequence). Trimming shortened V by 6 bases and J by 5 bases, and 7 bases separated the two germline ends. CDR3 DNA sequence: TGTGCCAGTAGCCTAAAATATGGCTACACCTTC. Amino acids: CASSLKYGYTF. Looking up the rest from reference TRBV19 and TRBJ1-2 gives the full variable domain: DGGITQSPKYLFRKEGQNVTLSCEQNLNHDAMYWYRQDPGQGLRLIYYSQIVNDFQKGDIAEGYSVSREKKESFPLTVTSAQKNPTAFYLCASSLKYGYTFGSGTRLTVV.

This rearrangement joins TRBV25-1 to TRBJ2-5, with a possible D match to TRBD1 (6 bases). This CDR3 contains 11 residues. CDR1 and CDR2 (germline): MGHDK, SYGVNS. V was shortened by 4 bases and J by 14 bases, with 14 bases between the two germline ends. The CDR3 is CASSGTGTCYF. CDR3 nucleotide sequence: TGTGCCAGCAGTGGAACCGGGACATGCTACTTC.

The chain recombines TRBV7-9 with TRBJ1-1; no firm D call. The CDR3 has 16 residues. The germline CDR1 and CDR2 sequences are SEHNR and FQNEAQ (reference sequence). V lost 0 bases to trimming and J lost 5 bases, with 16 bases between them. The DNA of the CDR3 is TGTGCCAGCAGCTTAGCGGGGAGGGCTGAACAGACTGAAGCTTTCTTT. Residues: CASSLAGRAEQTEAFF. The variable domain in full, completed from reference TRBV7-9 and TRBJ1-1, reads DTGVSQNPRHKITKRGQNVTFRCDPISEHNRLYWYRQTLGQGPEFLTYFQNEAQLEKSRLLSDRFSAERPKGSFSTLEIQRTEQGDSAMYLCASSLAGRAEQTEAFFGQGTRLTVV.

This clone was picked up a small number of times. The genes are TRBV7-2 and TRBJ2-4; 15 nucleotides match TRBD2. Germline V gives CDR1 SGHTA, CDR2 FQGNSA. The V gene end was trimmed by 5 bases and the J gene end by 6 bases; junction bases not matched to a gene: 11. The CDR3 spans 18 residues. The CDR3: CASSPPGLAGGSSNIQYF. The CDR3 coding sequence is TGTGCCAGCAGCCCACCGGGACTAGCGGGGGGCAGCTCAAACATTCAGTACTTC.

With respect to this clone: The junction departs from the called germline gene at one end, perhaps through a read error. Distinct nucleotide sequences in the sample also encode this CDR3. The chain links TRBV18 to TRBJ1-1; TRBD1 is a possible D gene (6 bases). Germline V gives CDR1 KGHSH, CDR2 LQKENI. The CDR3 is 12 residues long. DNA of the CDR3: TGTGCAAGCTCACCAAGAAGAGGGGGAGCTTTCTTT. The encoded protein is CASSPRRGGAFF.

The chain employs TRBV5-4 and TRBJ2-7, with TRBD1 matching over 9 bases. The ends lost 5 bases at V and 3 bases at J; junction bases unmatched: 9. This CDR3 has 15 residues. Germline V gene sequence: CDR1 SGHNT, CDR2 YYREEE (reference sequence). CDR3 residues: CASRAGTGTYYEQYF. In DNA, the CDR3 is TGTGCCAGCAGAGCCGGGACAGGGACCTACTACGAGCAGTACTTC.

Only a few counts were recorded for this clone. The gene calls are TRBV18 and TRBJ2-7, with TRBD2 identical over 16 bases. Germline CDR1 is KGHSH and CDR2 is LQKENI. The CDR3 is made up of 17 amino acids. Trimming took 8 bases from V and 5 from J; bases not matched to a gene: 12. CDR3 sequence (DNA): TGTGCCAGCCACGGGACTAGCGGGGGGGCCCGGTGGAACGAGCAGTACTTC. It encodes CASHGTSGGARWNEQYF.

The V and J genes are TRBV7-9 and TRBJ2-7; D might be TRBD2 (6 bases). Germline-derived CDR1 and CDR2 are SEHNR and FQNEAQ (reference sequence). The CDR3 has 15 amino acids. V lost 5 bases, J lost 7 bases, and 21 bases lay in between. This CDR3 reads CASSIGTHQGTEQYF. In DNA form, the CDR3 reads TGTGCCAGCAGCATTGGGACTCACCAAGGTACGGAGCAGTACTTC.

The CDR3 sequence: CASSLSGSVDEQYF. The CDR3 DNA sequence: TGTGCCAGCAGCTTAAGCGGGAGCGTTGACGAGCAGTACTTC. The V call is TRBV7-2, the J call TRBJ2-7; 8 positions match TRBD2. Germline CDR1 is SGHTA and CDR2 is FQGNSA. After removal of 2 bases from V and 5 bases from J, the junction contained 5 bases not matched to a gene. CDR3 length: 14 residues.

The chain links TRBV5-4 to TRBJ2-1; TRBD2 aligns across 14 bases. This CDR3 has 16 amino acids. The germline V gene encodes CDR1 SGHNT and CDR2 YYREEE (reference sequence). With V trimmed by 4 bases and J by 8 bases, 8 bases remained unmatched. This chain's CDR3 is CASSLDGLAGGHEQFF. CDR3 DNA sequence: TGTGCCAGCAGCCTAGATGGACTAGCGGGAGGCCATGAGCAGTTCTTC.

The chain recombines TRBV11-2 with TRBJ2-4, with TRBD1 matching over 10 bases. CDR1 and CDR2 from the germline V gene are SGHAT and FQNNGV. This CDR3 has 16 amino acids. The ends lost 6 bases at V and 4 bases at J; junction bases unmatched: 9. The CDR3 is CASRPGQGRAKNIQYF. CDR3 bases: TGTGCCAGCAGACCGGGACAGGGGAGGGCTAAAAACATTCAGTACTTC.

Only a few counts were recorded for this clone. The V call is TRBV29-1, the J call TRBJ2-1, with TRBD1 matching 7 bases. CDR1 and CDR2 (germline): SQVTM, ANQGSEA. The CDR3 is made up of 14 amino acids. V trimming: 4 bases; J trimming: 7 bases; junction bases outside the gene matches: 10. Here the CDR3 DNA reads TGCAGCGTTGGAAACAGGGGCCCGGGGAATGAGCAGTTCTTC. Protein sequence: CSVGNRGPGNEQFF.

This clone was recorded a few times. The chain joins TRBV19 to TRBJ2-1; TRBD1 is a possible D gene (5 bases). This CDR3 comprises 14 residues. Trimming removed 4 bases at V and 0 bases at J, with 7 bases between. CDR1 is LNHDA, CDR2 SQIVND, per germline (reference sequence). CDR3 amino acids: CASSRQSSYNEQFF. The DNA for the CDR3 is TGTGCCAGTAGTAGACAGAGCTCCTACAATGAGCAGTTCTTC.

The chain carries TRBV9 and TRBJ2-1, with 7 nucleotides matching TRBD2. This CDR3 has 16 residues. Germline trimming cut 0 bases from V and 6 bases from J; bases unmatched to any gene: 9. The germline CDR1 and CDR2 sequences are SGDLS and YYNGEE. The DNA for the CDR3 is TGTGCCAGCAGCGTAGCCACCGGGAGGAAGGGCAATGAGCAGTTCTTC. The encoded protein is CASSVATGRKGNEQFF.

The gene calls are TRBV28 and TRBJ1-3, with D possibly matching TRBD1 (5 bases). Germline assignment: CDR1 MDHEN and CDR2 SYDVKM. Trimming stripped 2 bases from V and 9 bases from J, with 14 bases between. The CDR3 length is 14 residues. CDR3 coding DNA: TGTGCCAGCAGTTTACCCGGGACCGGGGGCACCATATATTTT. Protein sequence: CASSLPGTGGTIYF.

V usage is TRBV6-1 and J usage is TRBJ2-1; TRBD2 matches at 9 bases. The CDR3 sequence is 15 residues long. In germline, CDR1 is MNHNS, CDR2 SASEGT. V lost 6 bases, J lost 5 bases, and 8 bases stayed unmatched. The CDR3 sequence is CASRALTSGNNEQFF. The CDR3 bases are TGTGCCAGCAGGGCCTTGACTAGCGGTAACAATGAGCAGTTCTTC.

The rearrangement uses TRBV7-2 and TRBJ2-3, with TRBD2 as a possible D gene (6 bases). Germline V lookup: CDR1 SGHTA, CDR2 FQGNSA. V lost 5 bases and J 0 bases, leaving 12 bases between the germline ends. The CDR3 is made up of 15 amino acids. The CDR3 region is CASSLKRVSTDTQYF. As DNA, the CDR3 is TGTGCCAGCAGCCTCAAGCGGGTGAGCACAGATACGCAGTATTTT.

The chain combines TRBV7-9 with TRBJ1-1, with D possibly TRBD1 on 5 matching bases. Trimming removed 2 bases at V and 6 bases at J, with 10 bases between. The CDR3 has 13 residues. The germline V gene encodes CDR1 SEHNR and CDR2 FQNEAQ (reference sequence). CDR3 sequence reads: CASSLLQGAEAFF. CDR3 DNA sequence: TGTGCCAGCAGCTTACTTCAGGGCGCTGAAGCTTTCTTT.

The genes are TRBV11-1 and TRBJ2-5, with D uncertain. CDR1 is SGHAT, CDR2 FQDESV, per germline (reference sequence). V shed 3 bases and J shed 1 base, with 15 bases lying between them. This CDR3 contains 16 residues. The CDR3 DNA reads as TGTGCCAGCAGCTTGCGGTCAGTTGGAGCCCAAGAGACCCAGTACTTC. As protein: CASSLRSVGAQETQYF.

The chain recombines TRBV19 with TRBJ1-6, with TRBD1 as a possible D gene (5 bases). V was trimmed by 6 bases and J by 8 bases, leaving 14 bases between them. The CDR3 runs to 14 residues. CDR1 LNHDA and CDR2 SQIVND come from the germline V gene (reference sequence). The CDR3 here is CASRRRGSDSPLHF. CDR3 in DNA: TGTGCCAGTAGGCGTCGGGGGAGTGATTCACCCCTCCACTTT.